The clone carrying this TCR beta chain was detected ten times or more. Its antigen is unidentified. The sample originates from a study of CD8+CD57+ T cells in acquired aplastic anemia. About the study: Roughly 3 ug was the average amount of DNA from sorted CD4+ and CD8+ cells.

V gave up 8 bases and J gave up 3 bases, with 17 bases separating them. The CDR3 runs 14 residues. Germline loops: CDR1 SNHLY, CDR2 FYNNEI. Profiling that covered TCR beta VDJ and CDR3 relied on genomic DNA as its template. TCRdb itself ran the reads through MiXCR, one entry per CDR3 protein. The table has 400,000 to 600,000 distinct CDR3 sequences, roughly a third seen once. Study results and caveats: Overlapping CD8+ CDR3 repertoires of patients and controls contained some 27 shared sequences. CD8+ Simpson's diversity did not differ significantly between patients and controls.

Individuals selected for sequencing had exhibited CD8+CD57+ cell expansion on flow cytometry. As a group, the patients uniformly had severe acquired aplastic anemia. The clonotype comes from a human donor with aplastic anemia. Sequences were obtained from sorted CD4+, CD8+, or CD8+CD57+ T cells (not recorded which) from PBMCs. The chain employs TRBV2 and TRBJ2-7; a weak D match, TRBD1 (6 bases). CDR3 loop: CASDLGNRVYEQYF. CDR3 sequence (DNA): TGTGCCAGCGATCTTGGGAACAGGGTCTACGAGCAGTACTTC. Combining the CDR3 with reference TRBV2 and TRBJ2-7 gives the whole variable domain EPEVTQTPSHQVTQMGQEVILRCVPISNHLYFYWYRQILGQKVEFLVSFYNNEISEKSEIFDDQFSVERPDGSNFTLKIRSTKLEDSAMYFCASDLGNRVYEQYFGPGTRLTVT.